The 30 T cell receptor beta chains below come from one sample, sequenced in a study of blood T cell repertoires in COVID-19. Libraries were prepared by immunoSEQ multiplex PCR; TCRdb keeps only in-frame clonotypes and omits some of them. The sample records around 27,000 clones, 70% to 90% being singletons. The material sequenced was peripheral blood. Receptors originate from a human donor in a cohort sampled during active COVID-19.

The chain has TRBV7-8 and TRBJ2-2, with D possibly TRBD1 on 6 matching bases. The CDR3 covers 15 residues. V was clipped by 3 bases and J by 6 bases, with 14 bases between them. Germline V lookup: CDR1 SGHVS, CDR2 FQNEAQ. The CDR3 DNA follows: TGTGCCAGCAGCTTGATGACAGGCAACTCCGGGGAGCTGTTTTTT. This codes for CASSLMTGNSGELFF.

V gene TRBV9 combines with J gene TRBJ2-2, with D perhaps matching TRBD1 (6 bases). This CDR3 comprises 14 residues. Per germline, CDR1 SGDLS and CDR2 YYNGEE. Trimming cost V 4 bases and J 6 bases, with 13 bases left between them. In DNA, the CDR3 is TGTGCCAGCAGCCGGGACACCCACTCCGGGGAGCTGTTTTTT. This sequence encodes CASSRDTHSGELFF.

The chain links TRBV19 to TRBJ1-5; D call uncertain. With 4 bases removed from V and 6 bases from J, the gap between germline ends came to 4 bases. The CDR3 loop spans 11 amino acids. The germline V gene encodes CDR1 LNHDA and CDR2 SQIVND (reference sequence). The CDR3 protein is CASSSGQPQHF. CDR3 nucleotide sequence: TGTGCCAGTAGTAGCGGTCAGCCCCAGCATTTT.

V and J are TRBV18 and TRBJ2-1; D gene ambiguous. The CDR3 length is 16 residues. V dropped 2 bases and J dropped 2 bases, with 13 bases sitting between them. Germline CDR1 and CDR2: KGHSH and LQKENI. For the CDR3, the DNA is TGTGCCAGCTCACCATCTGGTTCAGAAGCCTACAATGAGCAGTTCTTC. Translating it yields CASSPSGSEAYNEQFF.

V is TRBV5-1 and J is TRBJ2-3, with 12 bases identical to TRBD2. V lost 0 bases and J lost 3; bases outside the gene matches: 2. CDR1 is SGHRS, CDR2 YFSETQ, per germline. The CDR3 covers 16 residues. CDR3 DNA: TGCGCCAGCAGCTTGGGGCTAGCGGGGGGGACAGATACGCAGTATTTT. This codes for CASSLGLAGGTDTQYF.

J is TRBJ2-7 and V is TRBV7-9, with D maybe TRBD1 (5 bases). The CDR3 covers 12 residues. V lost 5 bases and J lost 5, with 10 bases in between. Germline values: CDR1 SEHNR, CDR2 FQNEAQ (reference sequence). CDR3: CASSVTDDEQYF. CDR3 in DNA: TGTGCCAGCAGCGTGACAGACGACGAGCAGTACTTC.

V is TRBV5-4 and J is TRBJ2-1; 8 positions match TRBD2. With V trimmed by 3 bases and J by 0 bases, 5 bases remained unmatched. The CDR3 spans 16 residues. Germline lookup yields CDR1 SGHNT and CDR2 YYREEE (reference sequence). The CDR3 sequence: CASSSSGGGSYNEQFF. The DNA for the CDR3 is TGTGCCAGCAGCTCAAGCGGGGGTGGCTCCTACAATGAGCAGTTCTTC.

The chain combines TRBV7-3 with TRBJ1-1; a weak D match, TRBD1 (5 bases). Trimming shortened V by 4 bases and J by 4 bases, and 13 bases separated the two germline ends. The CDR3 is 14 residues long. Germline values: CDR1 SGHTA, CDR2 FQGTGA. In DNA form, the CDR3 reads TGTGCCAGCAGCTCGGCAGCCGGGGGCACTGAAGCTTTCTTT. Translated, it gives CASSSAAGGTEAFF. Full variable domain (rest looked up from reference TRBV7-3 and TRBJ1-1): GAGVSQTPSNKVTEKGKYVELRCDPISGHTALYWYRQSLGQGPEFLIYFQGTGAADDSGLPNDRFFAVRPEGSVSTLKIQRTERGDSAVYLCASSSAAGGTEAFFGQGTRLTVV.

The chain links TRBV19 to TRBJ2-7, with 14 positions matching TRBD2. J lost 7 bases, V lost 4 bases, and 6 bases had no gene match. The length of the CDR3 is 15 residues. In germline, CDR1 is LNHDA, CDR2 SQIVND (reference sequence). The CDR3 sequence: CASSKGTSGGREQYF. As DNA, the CDR3 is TGTGCCAGTAGTAAAGGGACTAGCGGGGGACGGGAGCAGTACTTC.

The rearrangement uses TRBV2 and TRBJ2-7, with a tentative D call TRBD2 (5 bases). Germline V gives CDR1 SNHLY, CDR2 FYNNEI. The CDR3 consists of 14 residues. Trimming removed 4 bases from V and 3 bases from J, with 13 bases in between. The CDR3 nucleotides are TGTGCCAGCAGTGCGGCTAGCCTGAACTACGAGCAGTACTTC. Its protein product is CASSAASLNYEQYF.

This clone occurred once. Here the CDR3 DNA reads TGTGCCAGCTCACAACAGGGGCATGGCACAGATACGCAGTATTTT. It specifies CASSQQGHGTDTQYF. This chain joins TRBV18 and TRBJ2-3, with 7 bases that match TRBD1. Germline-derived CDR1 and CDR2 are KGHSH and LQKENI. The CDR3 has 15 residues. With 4 bases clipped from V and 1 base from J, the junction kept 5 bases outside the gene matches.

This clone was seen more than once but under ten times. V gene TRBV29-1 combines with J gene TRBJ2-3; TRBD2 might be the D (7 bases). V was clipped by 6 bases and J by 2 bases, with 18 bases between them. This CDR3 has 15 residues. Germline values: CDR1 SQVTM, CDR2 ANQGSEA. CDR3 nucleotide sequence: TGCAGCGTATCTCCGGGCGGGGGCTACACAGATACGCAGTATTTT. This gives the protein CSVSPGGGYTDTQYF.

V is TRBV11-3 and J is TRBJ2-1; 7 bases are a match to TRBD2. Germline V CDR1 and CDR2: SGHNT, YENEEA. There are 16 residues in the CDR3. Germline trimming cut 5 bases from V and 7 bases from J; bases unmatched to any gene: 14. The CDR3 region has the DNA TGTGCCAGCAGCCCCAAGGCGGGGGACTGGGTAAATGAGCAGTTCTTC. Amino acids: CASSPKAGDWVNEQFF. Full variable domain (remainder filled in from reference TRBV11-3 and TRBJ2-1): EAGVVQSPRYKIIEKKQPVAFWCNPISGHNTLYWYLQNLGQGPELLIRYENEEAVDDSQLPKDRFSAERLKGVDSTLKIQPAELGDSAVYLCASSPKAGDWVNEQFFGPGTRLTVL.

In DNA, the CDR3 is TGTGCCAGCAGTCGGAACGCCCTTTTACCGGGACAGCCGTCCTACGAGCAGTACTTC. Encoded protein: CASSRNALLPGQPSYEQYF. J is TRBJ2-7 and V is TRBV11-2, with TRBD1 matching over 7 bases. The trim removed 6 bases at V and 1 base at J, leaving 21 bases unmatched. CDR1 and CDR2 (germline): SGHAT, FQNNGV. CDR3 length: 19 residues. The whole variable domain, filled in from reference TRBV11-2 and TRBJ2-7, reads EAGVAQSPRYKIIEKRQSVAFWCNPISGHATLYWYQQILGQGPKLLIQFQNNGVVDDSQLPKDRFSAERLKGVDSTLKIQPAKLEDSAVYLCASSRNALLPGQPSYEQYFGPGTRLTVT.

V and J are TRBV7-3 and TRBJ2-4; tentative D call: TRBD1 (6 bases). Germline V lookup: CDR1 SGHTA, CDR2 FQGTGA. CDR3 size: 15 residues. Trimming pared 4 bases from V and 2 bases from J, leaving 12 bases between. CDR3 sequence reads: CASSWDDRSKNIQYF. CDR3 nucleotide sequence: TGTGCCAGCAGCTGGGATGACAGGTCCAAAAACATTCAGTACTTC. The full variable domain, with the rest looked up from reference TRBV7-3 and TRBJ2-4, is GAGVSQTPSNKVTEKGKYVELRCDPISGHTALYWYRQSLGQGPEFLIYFQGTGAADDSGLPNDRFFAVRPEGSVSTLKIQRTERGDSAVYLCASSWDDRSKNIQYFGAGTRLSVL.

The genes are TRBV7-6 and TRBJ2-2; 7 nucleotides line up with TRBD1. This CDR3 region has 12 residues. Unmatched junction bases numbered 5, after V lost 5 bases and J lost 11 bases. Germline lookup yields CDR1 SGHVS and CDR2 FNYEAQ. The CDR3 spells CASSGRQGELFF. CDR3 DNA sequence: TGTGCCAGCAGCGGGAGACAGGGAGAGCTGTTTTTT.

This clone is medium-sized. V usage is TRBV19 and J usage is TRBJ1-6; 9 bases map to TRBD1. This CDR3 has 16 residues. Trimming took 5 bases from V and 6 from J; bases not matched to a gene: 8. Germline V lookup: CDR1 LNHDA, CDR2 SQIVND (reference sequence). The CDR3 loop reads CASSPRTGEPNSPLHF. The CDR3 region has the DNA TGTGCCAGTAGTCCCCGGACAGGGGAACCTAATTCACCCCTCCACTTT. The variable domain in full, with the rest retrieved from reference TRBV19 and TRBJ1-6, is DGGITQSPKYLFRKEGQNVTLSCEQNLNHDAMYWYRQDPGQGLRLIYYSQIVNDFQKGDIAEGYSVSREKKESFPLTVTSAQKNPTAFYLCASSPRTGEPNSPLHFGNGTRLTVT.

The J gene is TRBJ1-2, the V gene TRBV29-1; 12 nucleotides line up with TRBD1. Germline CDR1 SQVTM, CDR2 ANQGSEA. The CDR3 is 15 amino acids. With 2 bases clipped from V and 5 bases from J, the junction kept 6 bases outside the gene matches. DNA of the CDR3: TGCAGCGTTGAACGGGGGACAGGGGGCGTGTATGGCTACACCTTC. It encodes CSVERGTGGVYGYTF.

The chain combines TRBV5-4 with TRBJ1-4; D is undetermined. Trimming pared 0 bases from V and 6 bases from J, leaving 9 bases between. CDR3 length equals 14 residues. The germline CDR1 and CDR2 sequences are SGHNT and YYREEE (reference sequence). CDR3 DNA sequence: TGTGCCAGCAGCTTGGAGGTGGAGGATGAAAAACTGTTTTTT. Translation: CASSLEVEDEKLFF.

This chain links TRBV3-1 (or the pseudogene TRBV3-2) with TRBJ2-5, with 9 bases aligning to TRBD2. The CDR3 is made up of 14 amino acids. J gave up 5 bases and V 5 bases, and 6 bases lay outside the gene matches. The germline V gene has CDR1 LGHDT and CDR2 YNNKEL (reference sequence). CDR3 sequence reads: CASSLRTSEETQYF. The DNA for the CDR3 is TGTGCCAGCAGCTTAAGGACTAGCGAGGAGACCCAGTACTTC.

By frequency in the sample, this clone is medium-sized. The DNA for the CDR3 is TGTGCCAGCAGCTTACTCGCCGCAGCGTACTACGAGCAGTACTTC. Its translation is CASSLLAAAYYEQYF. This sequence joins TRBV5-6 and TRBJ2-7, with D unresolved. The CDR3 extends over 15 amino acids. V gave up 2 bases and J gave up 3 bases, with 15 bases separating them. Germline CDR1 SGHDT, CDR2 YYEEEE. Full variable domain (remainder filled in from reference TRBV5-6 and TRBJ2-7): DAGVTQSPTHLIKTRGQQVTLRCSPKSGHDTVSWYQQALGQGPQFIFQYYEEEERQRGNFPDRFSGHQFPNYSSELNVNALLLGDSALYLCASSLLAAAYYEQYFGPGTRLTVT.

Written as DNA, the CDR3 is TGCAGCGTCGGGGCGGGGGCTCTCGAGCAGTACTTC. Translated: CSVGAGALEQYF. The rearrangement uses TRBV29-1 and TRBJ2-7, with D maybe TRBD2 (7 bases). Trimming removed 6 bases at V and 6 bases at J, with 15 bases between. CDR3 length: 12 amino acids. Per the germline V gene, CDR1 is SQVTM and CDR2 is ANQGSEA.

The rearrangement links TRBV13 to TRBJ2-1; 10 bases are shared with TRBD1. Germline loops: CDR1 PRHDT, CDR2 FYEKMQ (reference sequence). The CDR3 has 17 residues. Trimming cost V 5 bases and J 1 base; bases outside gene matches: 8. The CDR3 protein is CASSDSTGGGSYNEQFF. CDR3 DNA: TGTGCCAGCAGCGACTCGACAGGGGGCGGATCCTACAATGAGCAGTTCTTC.

In its sample, this clone was seen a few times. This chain joins TRBV7-8 and TRBJ2-7, with D possibly matching TRBD2 (5 bases). Looked up from germline, CDR1 is SGHVS and CDR2 is FQNEAQ. V shed 5 bases and J shed 2 bases, with 10 bases lying between them. The CDR3 length is 13 residues. The CDR3 DNA reads as TGTGCCAGCAGCCTCGGGAAACCCTACGAGCAGTACTTC. This translates into CASSLGKPYEQYF.

The rearrangement links TRBV11-2 to TRBJ1-6; the match to TRBD1 covers 12 bases. This CDR3 is 15 amino acids long. CDR1 SGHAT and CDR2 FQNNGV come from the germline V gene. Losses at the gene ends were 4 bases for V and 10 bases for J; bases not matched to a gene: 5. The CDR3 reads CASSWDRGLRSPLHF. CDR3 nucleotides: TGTGCCAGCAGCTGGGACAGGGGGCTGCGCTCACCCCTCCACTTT.

The gene calls are TRBV6-5 and TRBJ1-2; 7 bases match TRBD1. This CDR3 is 14 amino acids long. V lost 2 bases and J lost 4; bases outside the gene matches: 4. Germline V gives CDR1 MNHEY, CDR2 SVGAGI. Here the CDR3 DNA reads TGTGCCAGCAGTTACGGCAGGGGGATCTATGGCTACACCTTC. It is translated as CASSYGRGIYGYTF.

The chain is built from TRBV6-5 and TRBJ1-1; the match to TRBD1 covers 9 bases. The ends lost 5 bases at V and 7 bases at J; junction bases unmatched: 8. Germline CDR1 is MNHEY and CDR2 is SVGAGI. This CDR3 spans 14 amino acids. This CDR3 is CASSIGQGMGEAFF. The CDR3 nucleotides read TGTGCCAGCAGTATCGGACAGGGGATGGGTGAAGCTTTCTTT.

The chain combines TRBV14 with TRBJ1-2; D gene uncertain. CDR3 length: 15 amino acids. Germline CDR1 is SGHDN and CDR2 is FVKESK. Between the trimmed V and J ends, which lost 0 bases and 8 bases, there was a span of 16 bases. The CDR3 here is CASSQDVLPVEGYTF. The DNA of the CDR3 is TGTGCCAGCAGCCAAGATGTACTTCCCGTAGAGGGCTACACCTTC.

The V call is TRBV19, the J call TRBJ1-1; D remains unclear. Trimming left V 6 bases short and J 0 bases short, with 11 bases between. In germline, CDR1 is LNHDA, CDR2 SQIVND (reference sequence). The CDR3 covers 14 residues. The CDR3 sequence is CASRWEGMNTEAFF. The DNA of the CDR3 is TGTGCCAGTAGATGGGAGGGCATGAACACTGAAGCTTTCTTT.

In its sample, this clone was seen a few times. This chain connects TRBV3-1 (or the pseudogene TRBV3-2) to TRBJ1-2, with 7 bases that match TRBD1. V was pared by 4 bases and J by 6 bases, with 5 bases of the junction left unmatched. CDR3 length equals 13 residues. Germline lookup yields CDR1 LGHDT and CDR2 YNNKEL (reference sequence). Here the CDR3 reads CASSLQGSDGYTF. Here the CDR3 DNA reads TGTGCCAGCAGCCTACAGGGGTCTGATGGCTACACCTTC.